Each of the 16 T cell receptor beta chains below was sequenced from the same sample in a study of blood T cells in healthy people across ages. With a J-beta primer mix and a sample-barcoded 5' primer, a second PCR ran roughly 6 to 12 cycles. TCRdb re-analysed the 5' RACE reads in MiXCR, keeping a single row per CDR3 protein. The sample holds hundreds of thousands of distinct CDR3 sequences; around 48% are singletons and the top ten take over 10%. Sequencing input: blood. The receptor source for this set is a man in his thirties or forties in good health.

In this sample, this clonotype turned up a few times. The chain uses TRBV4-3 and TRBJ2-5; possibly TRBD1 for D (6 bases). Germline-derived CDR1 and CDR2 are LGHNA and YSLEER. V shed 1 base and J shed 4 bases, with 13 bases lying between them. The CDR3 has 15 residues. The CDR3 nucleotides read TGCGCCAGCAGCCAAGTTCTGGGGGCAGGAGAGACCCAGTACTTC. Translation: CASSQVLGAGETQYF.

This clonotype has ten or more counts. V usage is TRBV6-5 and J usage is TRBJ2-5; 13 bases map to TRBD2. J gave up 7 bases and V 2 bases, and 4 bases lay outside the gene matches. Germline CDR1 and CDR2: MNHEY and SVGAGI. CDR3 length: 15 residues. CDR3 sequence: CASSYGTSGVGTQYF. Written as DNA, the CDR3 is TGTGCCAGCAGTTACGGGACTAGCGGGGTCGGGACCCAGTACTTC.

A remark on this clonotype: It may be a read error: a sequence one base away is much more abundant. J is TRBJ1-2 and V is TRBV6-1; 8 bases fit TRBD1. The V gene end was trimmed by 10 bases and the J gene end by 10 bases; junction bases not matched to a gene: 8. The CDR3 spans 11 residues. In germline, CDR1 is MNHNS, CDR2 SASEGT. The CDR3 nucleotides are TGTGCCACCGGACAGGGCTCTGACTACACCTTC. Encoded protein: CATGQGSDYTF.

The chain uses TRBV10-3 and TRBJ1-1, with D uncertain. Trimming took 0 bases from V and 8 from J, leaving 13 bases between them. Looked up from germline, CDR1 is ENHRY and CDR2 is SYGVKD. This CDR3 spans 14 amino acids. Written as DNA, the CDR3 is TGTGCCATCAGTGAGTCAGGAACAATTGACGAAGCTTTCTTT. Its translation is CAISESGTIDEAFF.

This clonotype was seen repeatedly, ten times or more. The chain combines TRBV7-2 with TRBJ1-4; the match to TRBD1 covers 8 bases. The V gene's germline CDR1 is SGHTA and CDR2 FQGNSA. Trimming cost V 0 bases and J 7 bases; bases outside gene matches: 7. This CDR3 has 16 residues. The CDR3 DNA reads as TGTGCCAGCAGCTTAGCCAGGCAGGGGGCAAGTGAAAAACTGTTTTTT. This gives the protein CASSLARQGASEKLFF.

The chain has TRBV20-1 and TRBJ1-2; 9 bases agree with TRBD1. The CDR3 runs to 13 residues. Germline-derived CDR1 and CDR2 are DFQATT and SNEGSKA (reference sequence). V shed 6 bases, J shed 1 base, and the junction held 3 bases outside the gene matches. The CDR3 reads CSALTGGNYGYTF. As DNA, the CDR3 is TGCAGTGCCCTGACAGGGGGTAACTATGGCTACACCTTC.

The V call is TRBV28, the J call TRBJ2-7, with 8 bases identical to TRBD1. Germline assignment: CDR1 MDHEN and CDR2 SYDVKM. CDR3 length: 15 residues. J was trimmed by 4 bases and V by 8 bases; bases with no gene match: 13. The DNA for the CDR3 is TGTGCCAGCCACGGATCCGGGACAGGCGCATACGAGCAGTACTTC. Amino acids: CASHGSGTGAYEQYF. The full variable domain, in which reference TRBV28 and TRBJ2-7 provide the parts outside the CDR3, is DVKVTQSSRYLVKRTGEKVFLECVQDMDHENMFWYRQDPGLGLRLIYFSYDVKMKEKGDIPEGYSVSREKKERFSLILESASTNQTSMYLCASHGSGTGAYEQYFGPGTRLTVT.

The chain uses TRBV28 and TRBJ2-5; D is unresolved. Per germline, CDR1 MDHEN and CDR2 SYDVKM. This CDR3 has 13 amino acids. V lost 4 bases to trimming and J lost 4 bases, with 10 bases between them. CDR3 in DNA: TGTGCCAGCAGTTCCCCCGGTCTAGAGACCCAGTACTTC. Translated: CASSSPGLETQYF.

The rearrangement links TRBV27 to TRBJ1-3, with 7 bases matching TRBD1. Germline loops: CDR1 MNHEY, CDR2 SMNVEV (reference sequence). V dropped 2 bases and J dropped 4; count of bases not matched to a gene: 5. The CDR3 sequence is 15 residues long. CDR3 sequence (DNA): TGTGCCAGCAGTTTAACGACAGGGTCAGGAAACACCATATATTTT. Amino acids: CASSLTTGSGNTIYF.

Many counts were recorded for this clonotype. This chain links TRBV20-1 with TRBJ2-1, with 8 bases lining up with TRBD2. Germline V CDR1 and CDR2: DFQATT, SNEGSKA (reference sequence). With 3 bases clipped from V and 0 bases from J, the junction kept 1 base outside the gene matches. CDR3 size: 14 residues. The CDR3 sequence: CSASGGVSYNEQFF. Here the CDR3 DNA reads TGCAGTGCTAGCGGGGGGGTCTCCTACAATGAGCAGTTCTTC.

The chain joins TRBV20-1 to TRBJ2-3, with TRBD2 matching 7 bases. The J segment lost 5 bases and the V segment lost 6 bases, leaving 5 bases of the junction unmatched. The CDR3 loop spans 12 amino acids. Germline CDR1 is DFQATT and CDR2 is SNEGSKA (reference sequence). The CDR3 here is CSARGGLDTQYF. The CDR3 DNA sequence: TGCAGTGCGCGGGGAGGGTTAGATACGCAGTATTTT.

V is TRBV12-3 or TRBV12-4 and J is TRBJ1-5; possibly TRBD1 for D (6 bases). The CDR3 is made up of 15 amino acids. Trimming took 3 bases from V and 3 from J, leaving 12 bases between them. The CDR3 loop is CASSFQGLNNQPQHF. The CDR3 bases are TGTGCCAGCAGTTTTCAGGGGTTGAACAATCAGCCCCAGCATTTT.

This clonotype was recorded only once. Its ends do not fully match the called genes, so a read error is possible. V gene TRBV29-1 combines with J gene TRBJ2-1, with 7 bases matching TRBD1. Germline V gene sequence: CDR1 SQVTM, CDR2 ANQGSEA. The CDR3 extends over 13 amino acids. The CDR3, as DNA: TGCGGCGTTACAGGGGCGGATTACAATGAGCAGTTCTTC. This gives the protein CGVTGADYNEQFF.

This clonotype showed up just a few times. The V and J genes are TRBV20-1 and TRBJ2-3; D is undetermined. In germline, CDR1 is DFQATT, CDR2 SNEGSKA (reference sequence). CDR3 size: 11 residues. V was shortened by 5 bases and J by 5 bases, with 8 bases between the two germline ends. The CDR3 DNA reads TGCAGTGCTTTACGCCGAGATACGCAGTATTTT. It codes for CSALRRDTQYF.

The CDR3 region is CAISESVIANYGYTF. The CDR3 DNA is TGTGCCATCAGTGAGTCGGTTATAGCTAACTATGGCTACACCTTC. The V and J genes are TRBV10-3 and TRBJ1-2, with no clear D. V was cut by 0 bases and J by 0 bases, with 8 bases left in between. CDR1 ENHRY and CDR2 SYGVKD come from the germline V gene. The CDR3 has 15 residues.

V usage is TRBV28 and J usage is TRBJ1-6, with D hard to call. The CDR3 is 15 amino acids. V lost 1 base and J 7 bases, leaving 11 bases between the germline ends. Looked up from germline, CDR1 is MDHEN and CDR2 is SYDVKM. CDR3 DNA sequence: TGTGCCAGCAGTTTATCTAGGTGGCCGAATTCACCCCTCCACTTT. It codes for CASSLSRWPNSPLHF. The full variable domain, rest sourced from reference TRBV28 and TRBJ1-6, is DVKVTQSSRYLVKRTGEKVFLECVQDMDHENMFWYRQDPGLGLRLIYFSYDVKMKEKGDIPEGYSVSREKKERFSLILESASTNQTSMYLCASSLSRWPNSPLHFGNGTRLTVT.